This T cell receptor (beta chain) was documented in a study of blood T cell repertoires in COVID-19. Only in-frame clones appear in the TCRdb table, and some are missing; sequencing was by immunoSEQ multiplex PCR. This table has around 200,000 clones, under 90% appearing once. Germline assignment: CDR1 MNHEY and CDR2 SVGAGI. There are 13 residues in the CDR3. Deletions cut 6 bases from V and 5 bases from J, with 14 bases between. Input material: peripheral blood. This sequence originates from a human donor in a cohort sampled during active COVID-19. This chain links TRBV6-5 with TRBJ2-7; perhaps TRBD1 as D (5 bases). In nucleotides, the CDR3 is TGTGCCAGCAGGGGCCAGGGCCGAAACGAGCAGTACTTC. Protein sequence: CASRGQGRNEQYF.